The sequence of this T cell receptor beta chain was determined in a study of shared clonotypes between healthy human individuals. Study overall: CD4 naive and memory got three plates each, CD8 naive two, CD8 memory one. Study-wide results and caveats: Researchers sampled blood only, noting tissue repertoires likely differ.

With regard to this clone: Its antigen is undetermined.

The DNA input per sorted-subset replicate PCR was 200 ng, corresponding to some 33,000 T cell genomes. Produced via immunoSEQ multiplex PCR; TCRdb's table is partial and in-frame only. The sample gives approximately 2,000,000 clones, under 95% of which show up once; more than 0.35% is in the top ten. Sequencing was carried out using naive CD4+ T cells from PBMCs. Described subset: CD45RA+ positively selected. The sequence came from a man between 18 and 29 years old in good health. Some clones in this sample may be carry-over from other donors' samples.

CDR3 loop: CASSVESSYNEQFF. For the CDR3, the DNA is TGTGCCAGCAGCGTTGAAAGCTCCTACAATGAGCAGTTCTTC. This chain uses TRBV11-2 with TRBJ2-1; D unresolved. Trimming pared 5 bases from V and 0 bases from J, leaving 8 bases between. The CDR3 consists of 14 residues. The V gene's germline CDR1 is SGHAT and CDR2 FQNNGV. The whole variable domain, remainder taken from reference TRBV11-2 and TRBJ2-1, is EAGVAQSPRYKIIEKRQSVAFWCNPISGHATLYWYQQILGQGPKLLIQFQNNGVVDDSQLPKDRFSAERLKGVDSTLKIQPAKLEDSAVYLCASSVESSYNEQFFGPGTRLTVL.